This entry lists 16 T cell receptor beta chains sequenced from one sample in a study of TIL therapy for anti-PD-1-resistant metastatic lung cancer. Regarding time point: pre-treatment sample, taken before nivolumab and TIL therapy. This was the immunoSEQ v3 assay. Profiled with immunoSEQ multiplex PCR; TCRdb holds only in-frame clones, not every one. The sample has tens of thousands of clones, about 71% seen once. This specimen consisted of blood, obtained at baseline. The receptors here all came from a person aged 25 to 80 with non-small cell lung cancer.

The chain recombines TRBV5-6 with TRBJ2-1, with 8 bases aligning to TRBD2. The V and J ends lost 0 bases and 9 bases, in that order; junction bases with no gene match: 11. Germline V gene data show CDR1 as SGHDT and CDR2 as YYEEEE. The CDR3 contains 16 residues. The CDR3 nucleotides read TGTGCCAGCAGCTTGGATTATAGCGGGAAGAAGGGTGAGCAGTTCTTC. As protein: CASSLDYSGKKGEQFF.

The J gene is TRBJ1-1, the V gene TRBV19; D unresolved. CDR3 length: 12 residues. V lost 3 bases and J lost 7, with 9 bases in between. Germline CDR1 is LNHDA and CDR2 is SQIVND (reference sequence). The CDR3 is CASSIPPGEAFF. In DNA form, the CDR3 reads TGTGCCAGTAGTATTCCCCCCGGTGAAGCTTTCTTT.

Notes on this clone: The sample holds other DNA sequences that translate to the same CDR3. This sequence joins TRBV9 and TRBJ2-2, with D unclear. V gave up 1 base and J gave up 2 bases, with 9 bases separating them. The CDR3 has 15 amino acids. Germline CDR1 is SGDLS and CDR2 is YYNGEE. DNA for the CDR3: TGTGCCAGCAGCGTATATGGCAGTAACACCGGGGAGCTGTTTTTT. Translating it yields CASSVYGSNTGELFF.

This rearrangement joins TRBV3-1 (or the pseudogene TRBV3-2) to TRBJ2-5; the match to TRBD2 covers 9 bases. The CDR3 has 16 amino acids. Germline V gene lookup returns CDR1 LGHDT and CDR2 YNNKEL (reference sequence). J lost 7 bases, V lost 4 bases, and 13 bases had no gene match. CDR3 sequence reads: CASSPLGTSTTGTQYF. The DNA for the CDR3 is TGTGCCAGCAGCCCACTCGGGACTAGCACCACGGGGACCCAGTACTTC.

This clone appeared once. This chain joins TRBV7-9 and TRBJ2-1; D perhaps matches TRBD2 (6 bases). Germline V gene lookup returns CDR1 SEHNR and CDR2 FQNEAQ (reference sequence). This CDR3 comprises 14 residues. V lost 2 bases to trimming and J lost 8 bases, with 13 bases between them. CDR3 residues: CASSLLGLGDEQFF. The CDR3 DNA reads TGTGCCAGCAGCTTACTGGGACTCGGCGATGAGCAGTTCTTC.

The CDR3 nucleotides read TGCGCCAGCAGCCGCCTTGGGACTAGCGGGACCGAGCAGTACTTC. Translation gives CASSRLGTSGTEQYF. The chain combines TRBV5-1 with TRBJ2-7, with 13 positions matching TRBD2. The CDR3 extends over 15 amino acids. In germline, CDR1 is SGHRS, CDR2 YFSETQ. Trimming took 4 bases from V and 6 from J; bases not matched to a gene: 7.

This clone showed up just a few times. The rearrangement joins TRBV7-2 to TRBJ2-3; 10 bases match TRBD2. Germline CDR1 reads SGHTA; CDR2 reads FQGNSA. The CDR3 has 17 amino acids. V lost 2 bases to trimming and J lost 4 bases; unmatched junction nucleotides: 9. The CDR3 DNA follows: TGTGCCAGCAGCTTAAACCCTAGCGGGAGTTATTCAGATACGCAGTATTTT. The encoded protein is CASSLNPSGSYSDTQYF.

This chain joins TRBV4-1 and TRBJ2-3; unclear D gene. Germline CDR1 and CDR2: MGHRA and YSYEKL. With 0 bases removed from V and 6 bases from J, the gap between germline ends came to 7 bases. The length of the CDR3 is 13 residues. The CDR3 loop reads CASSQEVGDTQYF. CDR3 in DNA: TGCGCCAGCAGCCAAGAAGTGGGGGATACGCAGTATTTT.

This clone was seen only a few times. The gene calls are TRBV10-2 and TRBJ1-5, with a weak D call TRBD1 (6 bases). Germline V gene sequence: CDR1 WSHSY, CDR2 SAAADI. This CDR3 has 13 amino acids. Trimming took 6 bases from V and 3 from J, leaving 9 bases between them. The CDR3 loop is CASSGQFNQPQHF. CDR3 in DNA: TGCGCCAGCAGCGGACAGTTCAATCAGCCCCAGCATTTT.

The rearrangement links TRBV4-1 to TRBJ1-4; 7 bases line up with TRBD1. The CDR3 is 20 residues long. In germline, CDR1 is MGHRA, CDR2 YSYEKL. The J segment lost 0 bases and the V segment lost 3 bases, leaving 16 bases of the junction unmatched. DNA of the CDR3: TGCGCCAGCAGCCACCCGACCCGACAGGGATTAAAAACAACTAATGAAAAACTGTTTTTT. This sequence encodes CASSHPTRQGLKTTNEKLFF.

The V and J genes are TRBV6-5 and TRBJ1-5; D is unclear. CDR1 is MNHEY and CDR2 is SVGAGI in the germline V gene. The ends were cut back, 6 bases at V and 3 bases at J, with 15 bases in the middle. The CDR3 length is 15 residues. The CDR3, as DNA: TGTGCCAGCAGCGAGGGTCTCTTACCCAATCAGCCCCAGCATTTT. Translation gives CASSEGLLPNQPQHF.

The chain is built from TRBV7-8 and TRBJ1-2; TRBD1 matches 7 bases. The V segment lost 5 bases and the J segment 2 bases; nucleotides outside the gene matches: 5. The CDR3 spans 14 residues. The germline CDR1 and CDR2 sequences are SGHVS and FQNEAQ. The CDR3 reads CASSHGTANYGYTF. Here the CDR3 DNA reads TGTGCCAGCAGCCACGGGACAGCCAACTATGGCTACACCTTC.

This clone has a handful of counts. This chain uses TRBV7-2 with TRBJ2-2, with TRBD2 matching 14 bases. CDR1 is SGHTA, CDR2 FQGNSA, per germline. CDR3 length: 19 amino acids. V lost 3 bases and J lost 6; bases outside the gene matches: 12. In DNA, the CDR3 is TGTGCCAGCAGCTTGGGACTAGCGGGGGTGGATAGGCGGTCCGGGGAGCTGTTTTTT. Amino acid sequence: CASSLGLAGVDRRSGELFF.

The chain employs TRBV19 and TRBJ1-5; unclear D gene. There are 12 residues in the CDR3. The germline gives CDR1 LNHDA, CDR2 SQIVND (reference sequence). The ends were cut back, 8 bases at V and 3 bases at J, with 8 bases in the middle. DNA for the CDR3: TGTGCCAGTGGCCGTTTCAATCAGCCCCAGCATTTT. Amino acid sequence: CASGRFNQPQHF.

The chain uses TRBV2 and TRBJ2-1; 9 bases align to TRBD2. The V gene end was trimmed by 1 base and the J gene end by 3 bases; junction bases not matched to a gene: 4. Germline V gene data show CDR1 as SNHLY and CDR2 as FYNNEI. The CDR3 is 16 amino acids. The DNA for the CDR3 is TGTGCCAGCAGTGAAGGCAATAGCGGGAGCTACAATGAGCAGTTCTTC. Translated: CASSEGNSGSYNEQFF.

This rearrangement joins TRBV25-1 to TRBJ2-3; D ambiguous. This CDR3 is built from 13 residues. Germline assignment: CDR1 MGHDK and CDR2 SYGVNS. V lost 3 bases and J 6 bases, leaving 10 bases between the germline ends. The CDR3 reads CASSDGRSDTQYF. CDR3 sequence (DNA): TGTGCCAGCAGTGATGGCCGGTCGGATACGCAGTATTTT.